This T cell receptor beta chain came from a study of blood T cell repertoires in COVID-19. Overall study: PBMCs, B-cell-depleted T cells, or T cells were the source of the cDNA or gDNA that made up the material.

Authors' processing steps: Estimates of nucleated cell counts were drawn from the amplification of reference gene primers. Clones were read by immunoSEQ multiplex PCR, and TCRdb kept only the in-frame ones, dropping some. V, J and clone size reflect that table, while D and trimming were determined from the DNA. The repertoire holds over 250,000 clones, approximately 90% seen once, with approximately 1.2% in the top ten. Ages ranged from about 18 to 89 years, with residence in 24 US areas. Donors in Cohort 3 counted as recovered after two negative PCRs, clearance, or symptom resolution. Germline CDR1 is LGHNT and CDR2 is FRNRAP. The length of the CDR3 is 13 residues. Trimming removed 2 bases from V and 0 bases from J, with 4 bases in between.

Sequencing was performed on PBMCs or T cells enriched from blood (not recorded which). This rearrangement joins TRBV12-5 to TRBJ1-1; no clear D gene. The receptor's source is a woman aged 25 to 45 who had recovered from COVID-19. The CDR3 loop is CASGLYMNTEAFF. The CDR3 DNA sequence: TGTGCTAGTGGTTTGTATATGAACACTGAAGCTTTCTTT.